The T cell receptor (beta chain) described here comes from a study of blood T cell repertoires in COVID-19. Study-wide background: From T cells, B-cell-depleted T cells, or PBMCs came the material, which was cDNA or gDNA.

The protocol was immunoSEQ multiplex PCR, while the TCRdb copy is restricted to in-frame clones and leaves out a portion. The top ten clones hold more than 7.5% of a sample with 300,000 to 400,000 clones, around 90% of them seen once. Germline V gene sequence: CDR1 KGHSY, CDR2 FQNENV. The length of the CDR3 is 14 residues. V lost 6 bases, J lost 10 bases, and 9 bases stayed unmatched. The receptor was isolated from a man aged 30-40 years with COVID-19, enrolled during active disease. The sample consisted of peripheral blood. The rearrangement joins TRBV16 to TRBJ1-6; 7 nucleotides agree with TRBD1. For the CDR3, the DNA is TGTGCCAGCAGTCGGCAGGGGGAGCGATCACCCCTCCACTTT. This translates into CASSRQGERSPLHF.